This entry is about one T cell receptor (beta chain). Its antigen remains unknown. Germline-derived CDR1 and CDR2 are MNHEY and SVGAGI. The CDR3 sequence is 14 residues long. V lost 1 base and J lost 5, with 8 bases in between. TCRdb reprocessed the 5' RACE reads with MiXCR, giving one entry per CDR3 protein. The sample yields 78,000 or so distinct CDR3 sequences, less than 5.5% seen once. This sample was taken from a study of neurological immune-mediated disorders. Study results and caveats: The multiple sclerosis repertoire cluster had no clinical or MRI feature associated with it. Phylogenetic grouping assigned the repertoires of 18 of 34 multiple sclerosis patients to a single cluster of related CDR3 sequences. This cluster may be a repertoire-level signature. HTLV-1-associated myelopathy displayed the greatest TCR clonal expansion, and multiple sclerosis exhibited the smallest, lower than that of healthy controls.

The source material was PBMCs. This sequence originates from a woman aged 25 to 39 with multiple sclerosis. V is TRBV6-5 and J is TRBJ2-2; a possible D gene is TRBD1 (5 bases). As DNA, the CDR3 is TGTGCCAGCAGTTACTGGGGCGTAACCGGGGAGCTGTTTTTT. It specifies CASSYWGVTGELFF.